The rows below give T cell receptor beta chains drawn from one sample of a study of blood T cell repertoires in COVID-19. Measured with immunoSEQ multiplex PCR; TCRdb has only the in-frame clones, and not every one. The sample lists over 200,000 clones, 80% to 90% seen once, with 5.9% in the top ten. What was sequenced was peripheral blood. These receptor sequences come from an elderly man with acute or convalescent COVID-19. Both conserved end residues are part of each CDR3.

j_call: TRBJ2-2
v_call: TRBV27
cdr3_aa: CASRKTVLTGELFF

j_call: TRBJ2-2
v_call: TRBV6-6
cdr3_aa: CASSYEAANTGELFF

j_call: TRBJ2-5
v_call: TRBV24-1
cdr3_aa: CATSDHRSETQYF

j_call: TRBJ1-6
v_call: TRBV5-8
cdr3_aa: CASSLEQGVNSPLHF

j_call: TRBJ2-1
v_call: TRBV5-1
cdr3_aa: CASSPGTNHEQFF

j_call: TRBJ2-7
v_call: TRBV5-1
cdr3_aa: CASSPGLRAYEQYF

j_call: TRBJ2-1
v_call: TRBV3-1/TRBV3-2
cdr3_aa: CASSQGQGSYNEQFF

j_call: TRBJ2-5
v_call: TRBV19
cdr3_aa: CASSLQGVGRETQYF

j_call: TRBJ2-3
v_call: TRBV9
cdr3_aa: CASSVVAGREDTQYF

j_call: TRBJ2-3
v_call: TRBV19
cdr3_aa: CASSIGGHTDTQYF

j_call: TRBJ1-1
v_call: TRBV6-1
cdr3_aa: CASSEAPPGAEAFF

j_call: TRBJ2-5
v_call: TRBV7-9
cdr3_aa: CASSFGQGETQYF

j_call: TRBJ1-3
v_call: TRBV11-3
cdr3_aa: CASSLGKTQGGNTIYF

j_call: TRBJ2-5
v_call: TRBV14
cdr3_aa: CASRPSGGETQYF

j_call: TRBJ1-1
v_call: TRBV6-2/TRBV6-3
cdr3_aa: CASTPAAYTEAFF

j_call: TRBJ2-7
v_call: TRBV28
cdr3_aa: CASSLSGSSSYEQYF

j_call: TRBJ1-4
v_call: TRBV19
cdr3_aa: CASSMLGLRNEKLFF

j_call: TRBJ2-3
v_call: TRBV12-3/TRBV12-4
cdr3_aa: CASRSATDTQYF

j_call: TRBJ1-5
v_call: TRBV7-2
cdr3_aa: CASSLVRGQGKDQPQHF

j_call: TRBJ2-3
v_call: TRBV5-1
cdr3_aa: CASRSRGSGDTQYF

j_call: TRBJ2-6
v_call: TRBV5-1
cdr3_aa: CASSLLPTALSSGANVLTF

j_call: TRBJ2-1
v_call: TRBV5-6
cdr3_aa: CASSLDSGRIYNEQFF

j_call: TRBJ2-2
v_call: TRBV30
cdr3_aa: CAWIPSGSVGGELFF

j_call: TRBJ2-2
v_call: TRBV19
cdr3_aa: CASKPQRDTGELFF

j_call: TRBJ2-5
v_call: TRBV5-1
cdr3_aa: CASSLLPDQETQYF

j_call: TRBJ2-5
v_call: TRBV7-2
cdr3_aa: CASSWVTGAGGQETQYF

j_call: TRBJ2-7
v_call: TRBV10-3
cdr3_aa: CAISESRLYEQYF

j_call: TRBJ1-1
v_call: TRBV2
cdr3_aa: CASSEARQTSGVEAFF

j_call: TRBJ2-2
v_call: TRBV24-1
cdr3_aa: CATSDTSGRALGAGELFF

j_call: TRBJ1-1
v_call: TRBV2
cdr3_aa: CAIQRGMNTEAFF

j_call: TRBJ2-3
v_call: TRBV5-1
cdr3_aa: CASSLLAVSTDTQYF

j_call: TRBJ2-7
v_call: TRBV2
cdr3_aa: CASSEDFRVGEQYF

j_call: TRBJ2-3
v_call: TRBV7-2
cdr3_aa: CASSLGRTSGSTDTQYF

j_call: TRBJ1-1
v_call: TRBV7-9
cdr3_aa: CASSSRQGRNTEAFF

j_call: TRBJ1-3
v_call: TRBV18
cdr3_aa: CASSPPVGQGSGNTIYF

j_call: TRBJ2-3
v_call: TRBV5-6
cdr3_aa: CASSLNTVDTQYF

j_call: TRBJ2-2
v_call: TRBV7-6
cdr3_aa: CASSLELAGEYTGELFF

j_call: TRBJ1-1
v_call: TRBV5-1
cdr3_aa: CASNSEANTEAFF

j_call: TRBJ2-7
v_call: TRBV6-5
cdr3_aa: CASSQGGRENRGQYF

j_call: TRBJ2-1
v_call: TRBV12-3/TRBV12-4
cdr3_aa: CASNIAGSNEQFF

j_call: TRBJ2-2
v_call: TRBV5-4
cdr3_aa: CASSLGLAGPGELFF

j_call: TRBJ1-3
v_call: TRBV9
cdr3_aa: CASSAPTGHPRNTIYF

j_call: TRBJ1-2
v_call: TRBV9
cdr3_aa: CASSGTGRVNYGYTF

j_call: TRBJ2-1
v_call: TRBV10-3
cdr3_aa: CAIMDRGDNEQFF